A selection of T cell receptor beta chains follows, all from one sample in a study of T cell responses to AZD1222 COVID-19 vaccine. The table came from immunoSEQ multiplex PCR; TCRdb's copy has only in-frame clones and leaves some out. The data contain approximately 64,000 clones, about four fifths of them seen just once; the ten biggest clones take up approximately 7%. The sequencing here drew on peripheral blood, taken on day 0 of AZD1222 vaccination. These receptors came from an adult in good health. Each CDR3 is given with its conserved first and last residue.

>TRBV6-5|TRBJ1-1|16
CASSYGAGQGVPEAFF
>TRBV29-1|TRBJ1-5|12
CSARSGNQPQHF
>TRBV6-6|TRBJ2-5|15
CASRDPGRRQETQYF
>TRBV9|TRBJ2-1|15
CASSVGVTSYNEQFF
>TRBV4-1|TRBJ2-7|16
CASSQVVSSGNYEQYF
>TRBV9|TRBJ1-4|14
CASSRGTSNEKLFF
>TRBV21-1|TRBJ2-7|13
CASSPGPIYEQYF
>TRBV30|TRBJ2-7|11
CAWSRGYEQYF
>TRBV7-2|TRBJ2-1|14
CASSGGVAYNEQFF
>TRBV28|TRBJ1-5|14
CASNIRDNRQPQHF
>TRBV4-3|TRBJ2-1|16
CASSLGRGGGYNEQFF
>TRBV4-1|TRBJ1-3|15
CASSPTDSSGNTIYF
>TRBV28|TRBJ1-2|13
CASSLWGQYGYTF
>TRBV29-1|TRBJ1-4|14
CSVRSRLLNEKLFF
>TRBV5-8|TRBJ2-6|14
CASSILLGANVLTF
>TRBV15|TRBJ2-7|16
CATSSRLAGESYEQYF
>TRBV5-1|TRBJ1-1|15
CASSKGTGENTEAFF
>TRBV4-1|TRBJ2-3|17
CASSPRLVGVSTDTQYF
>TRBV5-4|TRBJ1-1|17
CASSRLYNRQLNTEAFF
>TRBV29-1|TRBJ2-3|15
CSVEGGPFPVDTQYF
>TRBV5-4|TRBJ1-1|14
CASSIRRLNTEAFF
>TRBV30|TRBJ2-7|14
CAWSPGRGLHEQYF
>TRBV2|TRBJ1-4|15
CASRVGGQLNEKLFF
>TRBV19|TRBJ2-1|15
CASSGWDRGSDEQFF
>TRBV7-2|TRBJ2-3|16
CASSPLGPPGTDTQYF
>TRBV19|TRBJ1-1|13
CASNGYTLVEAFF
>TRBV6-5|TRBJ1-6|13
CATRGTDNSPLHF
>TRBV6-1|TRBJ1-5|15
CASSEWADSNQPQHF
>TRBV6-5|TRBJ1-2|14
CASSRQGGELDYTF
>TRBV6-2/TRBV6-3|TRBJ2-5|15
CASSWGLGLGETQYF
>TRBV5-4|TRBJ1-2|14
CASSNPDSNYGYTF
>TRBV5-1|TRBJ1-6|13
CATRDSYNSPLHF
>TRBV7-2|TRBJ2-5|13
CASSVSTSVTQYF
>TRBV5-8|TRBJ2-1|14
CASPGTEKGDEQFF
>TRBV29-1|TRBJ2-7|12
CSVGGQGNEQYF
>TRBV6-5|TRBJ1-1|16
CASSYGGAGTNTEAFF
>TRBV11-2|TRBJ2-7|16
CASSLVGAGQGREQYF
>TRBV19|TRBJ1-4|14
CASRTTGDTEKLFF